These 7 T cell receptor beta chains were sequenced from one sample in a study of blood T cells in healthy people across ages. Primers used in a second PCR of roughly 6 to 11 cycles were a sample-barcoded 5' primer and a J-beta primer mix. Each CDR3 protein gets one entry after TCRdb re-called the 5' RACE reads with MiXCR. The sample shows some 1.1 million distinct CDR3 sequences, more than 30% of them seen only once. Input material: blood. The receptors derive from a young man in good health.

This chain joins TRBV29-1 and TRBJ1-1, with D unclear. V was shortened by 0 bases and J by 10 bases, with 6 bases between the two germline ends. Germline CDR1 and CDR2: SQVTM and ANQGSEA. The CDR3 extends over 10 amino acids. CDR3 nucleotides: TGCAGCGTTGAAGATCACGGAGCTTTCTTT. Its translation is CSVEDHGAFF.

This clonotype was recorded a few times. This chain links TRBV20-1 with TRBJ1-2; a possible D gene is TRBD1 (6 bases). The CDR3 sequence is 14 residues long. CDR1 is DFQATT, CDR2 SNEGSKA, per germline (reference sequence). Between the trimmed V and J ends, which lost 6 bases and 6 bases, there was a span of 20 bases. CDR3 nucleotide sequence: TGCAGTGCAACACTAGACAGGTCGAGCCATGGCTACACCTTC. Translation: CSATLDRSSHGYTF.

The rearrangement uses TRBV21-1 and TRBJ1-5; the tabulated D call, TRBD1, remains unverified against the DNA. TRBV21-1 is listed as a pseudogene. This CDR3 has 17 amino acids. The CDR3 DNA is TGTGCCAGCAGCACTAGGGGGCGACCCAATAGCAATCAGCCCCAGCATTTT. Protein product: CASSTRGRPNSNQPQHF.

This clonotype showed up just a few times. The chain joins TRBV20-1 to TRBJ1-4; 11 bases align to TRBD1. Germline values: CDR1 DFQATT, CDR2 SNEGSKA (reference sequence). Losses at the gene ends were 6 bases for V and 6 bases for J; bases not matched to a gene: 9. The CDR3 consists of 15 residues. This chain's CDR3 is CSAFHPGQGDEKLFF. Here the CDR3 DNA reads TGCAGTGCCTTTCATCCGGGACAGGGGGATGAAAAACTGTTTTTT.

This chain joins TRBV7-9 and TRBJ2-3, with 8 bases matching TRBD2. The trim removed 5 bases at V and 2 bases at J, leaving 6 bases unmatched. The germline gives CDR1 SEHNR, CDR2 FQNEAQ (reference sequence). This CDR3 comprises 15 residues. As DNA, the CDR3 is TGTGCCAGCAGCCCAGATAGCGGGAACACAGATACGCAGTATTTT. Encoded protein: CASSPDSGNTDTQYF.

The V gene is TRBV20-1, the J gene TRBJ1-1; TRBD1 aligns across 8 bases. V shed 7 bases and J 0 bases; nucleotides not matched to a gene: 7. Germline CDR1 is DFQATT and CDR2 is SNEGSKA (reference sequence). There are 14 residues in the CDR3. The CDR3 region has the DNA TGCAGTGTCCGACAGGGGACCCTGAACACTGAAGCTTTCTTT. Amino acids: CSVRQGTLNTEAFF.

This clonotype was detected a few times. The rearrangement joins TRBV6-1 to TRBJ1-4, with D hard to call. In germline, CDR1 is MNHNS, CDR2 SASEGT. This CDR3 spans 15 amino acids. The V and J ends lost 2 bases and 8 bases respectively, with 15 bases between them. The CDR3 DNA sequence: TGTGCCAGCAGTGAATACGGACGCGCTGGGGAAAAACTGTTTTTT. Residues: CASSEYGRAGEKLFF.